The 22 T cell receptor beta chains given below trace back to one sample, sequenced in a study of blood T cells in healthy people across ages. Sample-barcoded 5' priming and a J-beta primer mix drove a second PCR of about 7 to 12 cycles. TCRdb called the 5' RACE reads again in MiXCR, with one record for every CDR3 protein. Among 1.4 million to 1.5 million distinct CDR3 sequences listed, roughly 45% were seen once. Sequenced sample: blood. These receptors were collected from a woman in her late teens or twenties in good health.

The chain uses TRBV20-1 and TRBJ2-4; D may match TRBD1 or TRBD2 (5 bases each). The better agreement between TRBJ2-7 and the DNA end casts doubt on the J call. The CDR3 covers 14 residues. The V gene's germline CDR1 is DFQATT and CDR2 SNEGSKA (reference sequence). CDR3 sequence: CSATDQWDPYEQYF. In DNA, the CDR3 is TGCAGTGCTACAGATCAGTGGGACCCCTACGAGCAGTACTTC.

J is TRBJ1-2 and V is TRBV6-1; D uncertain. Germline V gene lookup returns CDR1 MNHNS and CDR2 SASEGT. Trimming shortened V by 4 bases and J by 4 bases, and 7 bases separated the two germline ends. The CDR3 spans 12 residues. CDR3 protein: CASSGQFYGYTF. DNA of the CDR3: TGTGCCAGCAGTGGGCAGTTCTATGGCTACACCTTC.

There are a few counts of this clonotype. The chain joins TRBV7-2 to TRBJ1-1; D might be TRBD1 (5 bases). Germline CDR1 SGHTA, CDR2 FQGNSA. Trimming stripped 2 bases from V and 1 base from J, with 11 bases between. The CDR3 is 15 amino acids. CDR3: CASSLLWQGNTEAFF. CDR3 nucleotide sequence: TGTGCCAGCAGCTTATTATGGCAGGGGAACACTGAAGCTTTCTTT.

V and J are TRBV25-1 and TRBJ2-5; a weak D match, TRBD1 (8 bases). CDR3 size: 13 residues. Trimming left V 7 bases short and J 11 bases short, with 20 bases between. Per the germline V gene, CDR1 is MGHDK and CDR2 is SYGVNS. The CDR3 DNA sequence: TGTGCCAGCAACAGGGGGGGATACAATGAGCAGTACTTC. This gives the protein CASNRGGYNEQYF.

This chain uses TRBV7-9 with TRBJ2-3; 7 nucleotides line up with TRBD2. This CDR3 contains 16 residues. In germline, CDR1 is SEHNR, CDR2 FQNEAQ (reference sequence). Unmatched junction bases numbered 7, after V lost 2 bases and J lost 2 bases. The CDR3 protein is CASSLSGGPITDTQYF. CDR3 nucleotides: TGTGCCAGCAGCTTATCGGGAGGTCCTATCACAGATACGCAGTATTTT.

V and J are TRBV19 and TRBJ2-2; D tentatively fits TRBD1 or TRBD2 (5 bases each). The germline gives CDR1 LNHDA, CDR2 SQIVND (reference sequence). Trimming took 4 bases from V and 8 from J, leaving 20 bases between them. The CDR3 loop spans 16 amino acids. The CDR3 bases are TGTGCCAGTAGTACCTCACGGGGCCAGGAATTTGGGGAGCTGTTTTTT. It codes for CASSTSRGQEFGELFF.

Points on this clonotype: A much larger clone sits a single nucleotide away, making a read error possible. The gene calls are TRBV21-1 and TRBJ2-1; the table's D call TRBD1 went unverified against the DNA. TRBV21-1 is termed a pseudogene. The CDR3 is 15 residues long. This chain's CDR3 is CASSQRTGLAETQFF. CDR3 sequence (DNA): TGTGCCAGCAGCCAACGGACAGGGTTAGCAGAGACCCAGTTCTTC.

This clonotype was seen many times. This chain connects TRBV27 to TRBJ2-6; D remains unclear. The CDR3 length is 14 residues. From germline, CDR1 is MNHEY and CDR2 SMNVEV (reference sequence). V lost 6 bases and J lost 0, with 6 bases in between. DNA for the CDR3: TGTGCCAGCAGCTATAGCTCTGGGGCCAACGTCCTGACTTTC. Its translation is CASSYSSGANVLTF.

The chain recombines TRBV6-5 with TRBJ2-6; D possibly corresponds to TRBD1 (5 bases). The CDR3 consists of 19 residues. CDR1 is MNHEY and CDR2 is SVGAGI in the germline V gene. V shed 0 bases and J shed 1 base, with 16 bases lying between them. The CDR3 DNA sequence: TGTGCCAGCAGTTACTCCTGGCAGGGAACCCTATCTGGGGCCAACGTCCTGACTTTC. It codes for CASSYSWQGTLSGANVLTF.

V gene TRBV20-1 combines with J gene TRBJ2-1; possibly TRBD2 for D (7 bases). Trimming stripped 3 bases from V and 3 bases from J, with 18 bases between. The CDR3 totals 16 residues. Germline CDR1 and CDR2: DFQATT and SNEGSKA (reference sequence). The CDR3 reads CSARRLRGAIYNEQFF. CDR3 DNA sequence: TGCAGTGCTAGGCGCCTTCGGGGGGCCATCTACAATGAGCAGTTCTTC.

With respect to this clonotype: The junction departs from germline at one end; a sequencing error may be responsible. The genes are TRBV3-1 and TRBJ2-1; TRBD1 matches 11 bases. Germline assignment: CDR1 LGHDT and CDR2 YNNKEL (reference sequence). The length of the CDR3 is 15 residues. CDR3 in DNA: TGTGCCTGCAGCCAAGATGGGACAGGGGGGAATGAGCAGTTCTTC. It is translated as CACSQDGTGGNEQFF.

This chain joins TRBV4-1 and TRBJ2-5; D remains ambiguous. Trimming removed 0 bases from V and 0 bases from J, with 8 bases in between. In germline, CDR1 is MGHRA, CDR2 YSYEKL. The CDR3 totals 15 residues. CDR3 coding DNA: TGCGCCAGCAGCCAAGATAGAGGACACCAAGAGACCCAGTACTTC. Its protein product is CASSQDRGHQETQYF.

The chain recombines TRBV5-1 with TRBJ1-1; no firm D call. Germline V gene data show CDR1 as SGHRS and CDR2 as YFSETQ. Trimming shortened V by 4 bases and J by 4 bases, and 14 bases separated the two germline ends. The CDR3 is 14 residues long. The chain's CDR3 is CASSAQDGVTEAFF. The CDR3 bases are TGCGCCAGCAGCGCCCAAGACGGGGTCACTGAAGCTTTCTTT.

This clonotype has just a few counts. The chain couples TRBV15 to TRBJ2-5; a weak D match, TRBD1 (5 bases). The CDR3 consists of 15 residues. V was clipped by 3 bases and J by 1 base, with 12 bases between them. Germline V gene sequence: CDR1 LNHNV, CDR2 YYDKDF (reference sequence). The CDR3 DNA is TGTGCCACCAGCAGGGCTGGACATACCCAAGAGACCCAGTACTTC. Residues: CATSRAGHTQETQYF.

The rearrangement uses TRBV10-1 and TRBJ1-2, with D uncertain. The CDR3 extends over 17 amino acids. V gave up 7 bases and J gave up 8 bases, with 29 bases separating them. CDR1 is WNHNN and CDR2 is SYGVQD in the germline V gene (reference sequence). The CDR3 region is CASITAYLAPRLWGYTF. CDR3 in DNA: TGCGCCAGCATAACAGCCTACCTGGCCCCCCGCTTATGGGGCTACACCTTC.

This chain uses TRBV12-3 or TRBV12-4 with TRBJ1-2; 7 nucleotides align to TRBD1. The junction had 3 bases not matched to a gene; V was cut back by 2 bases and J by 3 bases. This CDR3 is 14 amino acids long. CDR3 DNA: TGTGCCAGCAGTTTAAAGGGGGCGCACTATGGCTACACCTTC. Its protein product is CASSLKGAHYGYTF.

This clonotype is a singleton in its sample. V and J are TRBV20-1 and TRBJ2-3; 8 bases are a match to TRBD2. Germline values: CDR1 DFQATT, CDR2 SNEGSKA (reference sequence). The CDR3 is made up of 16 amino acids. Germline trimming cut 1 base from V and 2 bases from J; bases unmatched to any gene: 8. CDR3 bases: TGCAGTGCTAGAGCACTTGGCGGGGGGCCCACAGATACGCAGTATTTT. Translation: CSARALGGGPTDTQYF.

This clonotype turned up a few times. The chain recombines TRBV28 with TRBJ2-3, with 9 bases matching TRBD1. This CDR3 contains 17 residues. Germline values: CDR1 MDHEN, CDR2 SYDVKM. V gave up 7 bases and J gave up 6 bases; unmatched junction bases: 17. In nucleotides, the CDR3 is TGTGCCAGCACCTCCCTAGAAAGGACAGGGGACACGGATACGCAGTATTTT. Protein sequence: CASTSLERTGDTDTQYF.

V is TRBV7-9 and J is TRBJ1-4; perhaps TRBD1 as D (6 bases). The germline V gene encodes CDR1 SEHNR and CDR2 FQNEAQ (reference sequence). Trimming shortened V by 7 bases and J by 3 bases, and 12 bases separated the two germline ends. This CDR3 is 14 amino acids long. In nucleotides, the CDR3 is TGTGCCAGCAACTCACAGGGCCCTAATGAAAAACTGTTTTTT. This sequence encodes CASNSQGPNEKLFF.

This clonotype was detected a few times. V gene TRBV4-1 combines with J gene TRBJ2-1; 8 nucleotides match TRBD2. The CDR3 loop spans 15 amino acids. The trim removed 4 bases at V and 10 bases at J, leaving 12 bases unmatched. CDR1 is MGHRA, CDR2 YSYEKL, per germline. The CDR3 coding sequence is TGCGCCAGCAGCCGTCCGGGACTAGGCATCGGGGAGCAGTTCTTC. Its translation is CASSRPGLGIGEQFF.

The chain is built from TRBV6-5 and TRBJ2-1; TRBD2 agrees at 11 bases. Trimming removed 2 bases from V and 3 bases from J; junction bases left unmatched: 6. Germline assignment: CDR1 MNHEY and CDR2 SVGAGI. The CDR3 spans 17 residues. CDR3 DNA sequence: TGTGCCAGCAGTTACGCAAAACTAGCGGGGGTCTACAATGAGCAGTTCTTC. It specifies CASSYAKLAGVYNEQFF.

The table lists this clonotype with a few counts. The DNA for the CDR3 is TGTGCCAGCAGTCCCTGGCAGGGTGTCGGGGAGCTGTTTTTT. Translating it yields CASSPWQGVGELFF. This chain uses TRBV6-5 with TRBJ2-2; TRBD1 is a possible D gene (5 bases). The CDR3 runs to 14 residues. Germline loops: CDR1 MNHEY, CDR2 SVGAGI. V shed 5 bases and J shed 7 bases, with 14 bases lying between them.